The 26 T cell receptor beta chains in this list originate from one sample, sequenced in a study of CD8 T cells in ankylosing spondylitis. One entry per CDR3 protein results from TCRdb running MiXCR on the 5' RACE reads. Of roughly 130,000 distinct CDR3 sequences in the sample, 7.5% to 9.5% were seen once. Sequenced: synovial fluid, either unsorted or a sorted T cell fraction (not recorded which). These receptors all come from a male donor with ankylosing spondylitis.

This clonotype was counted between two and nine times. This rearrangement joins TRBV28 to TRBJ2-7, with 8 bases that match TRBD1. Per the germline V gene, CDR1 is MDHEN and CDR2 is SYDVKM. The CDR3 loop spans 13 amino acids. Trimming removed 7 bases from V and 3 bases from J; junction bases left unmatched: 5. The CDR3 spells CASKGQVLYEQYF. CDR3 DNA: TGTGCCAGCAAGGGACAGGTGCTCTACGAGCAGTACTTC.

This clonotype was counted at least ten times. The V call is TRBV3-1, the J call TRBJ1-2; D remains unclear. With 4 bases removed from V and 8 bases from J, the gap between germline ends came to 14 bases. Germline loops: CDR1 LGHDT, CDR2 YNNKEL (reference sequence). This CDR3 region has 13 residues. The CDR3 spells CASSLFDRPGYTF. The CDR3 DNA sequence: TGTGCCAGCAGCCTGTTCGACCGCCCAGGCTACACCTTC.

The chain is built from TRBV12-3 or TRBV12-4 and TRBJ1-2; D perhaps matches TRBD1 (6 bases). Trimming left V 6 bases short and J 4 bases short, with 15 bases between. This CDR3 is 14 amino acids long. For the CDR3, the DNA is TGTGCCAGCAGGCGGGGGCAGTCCCCCTATGGCTACACCTTC. Protein sequence: CASRRGQSPYGYTF.

This clonotype was seen repeatedly, ten times or more. V is TRBV7-2 and J is TRBJ1-2; D remains unclear. V lost 4 bases and J 0 bases, leaving 18 bases between the germline ends. In germline, CDR1 is SGHTA, CDR2 FQGNSA. The CDR3 spans 17 residues. CDR3: CASSSPLYQATNYGYTF. The DNA of the CDR3 is TGTGCCAGCAGCTCCCCTTTATACCAAGCCACTAACTATGGCTACACCTTC.

Notes on this clonotype: With a much larger clone just one base away, this may be a read error. The CDR3 end shows no conserved phenylalanine or tryptophan, and so a read error is likely. The chain carries TRBV20-1 and TRBJ2-1; possible D gene TRBD2, 5 bases. Per germline, CDR1 DFQATT and CDR2 SNEGSKA (reference sequence). V lost 6 bases to trimming and J lost 8 bases, with 17 bases between them. The CDR3 sequence is 13 residues long. This CDR3 is CSAPSGMRDEQFL. In DNA form, the CDR3 reads TGCAGTGCCCCCTCGGGAATGCGGGATGAGCAGTTCTTA.

The chain has TRBV20-1 and TRBJ2-5; the match to TRBD1 covers 9 bases. V lost 5 bases to trimming and J lost 4 bases; unmatched junction nucleotides: 11. Germline V CDR1 and CDR2: DFQATT, SNEGSKA (reference sequence). This CDR3 is 15 amino acids long. The DNA of the CDR3 is TGCAGTGCTTCTATTACAGGGGGCCTAGGAGAGACCCAGTACTTC. Translated, it gives CSASITGGLGETQYF.

The DNA of the CDR3 is TGCGCCAGCAGCCAAGATCCTAGACTAGCCCTGAACTACAATGAGCAGTTCTTC. Its translation is CASSQDPRLALNYNEQFF. V and J are TRBV4-3 and TRBJ2-1, with 7 bases aligning to TRBD2. CDR3 length: 18 amino acids. Germline V lookup: CDR1 LGHNA, CDR2 YSLEER. V shed 0 bases and J 3 bases; nucleotides not matched to a gene: 11.

The chain joins TRBV7-6 to TRBJ2-5; TRBD2 agrees at 10 bases. The CDR3 length is 16 residues. Trimming took 3 bases from V and 5 from J; bases not matched to a gene: 9. Germline CDR1 and CDR2: SGHVS and FNYEAQ. The chain's CDR3 is CASSFSSGSFGETQYF. The DNA for the CDR3 is TGTGCCAGCAGCTTCTCTAGCGGGAGTTTTGGTGAGACCCAGTACTTC.

The V gene is TRBV29-1, the J gene TRBJ2-7; D may be TRBD1 (6 bases). The germline gives CDR1 SQVTM, CDR2 ANQGSEA. V was cut by 4 bases and J by 3 bases, with 10 bases left in between. This CDR3 is built from 12 residues. This CDR3 reads CSVGTENYEQYF. As DNA, the CDR3 is TGCAGCGTTGGGACAGAAAACTACGAGCAGTACTTC.

This clonotype occurred many times. The chain couples TRBV5-1 to TRBJ1-1; TRBD1 matches 7 bases. This CDR3 has 14 residues. Germline V gene sequence: CDR1 SGHRS, CDR2 YFSETQ. V was clipped by 5 bases and J by 1 base; unmatched bases: 5. The CDR3 bases are TGCGCCAGCAGAACGGGACAGCCGAACACTGAAGCTTTCTTT. Translated, it gives CASRTGQPNTEAFF.

This clonotype was counted many times. The CDR3 DNA is TGCGCCAGCACCGGAGGAGGGGGAGAGACCCAGTACTTC. Translating gives CASTGGGGETQYF. The chain employs TRBV5-1 and TRBJ2-5; D is possibly TRBD1 or TRBD2 (6 bases each). Germline V gene sequence: CDR1 SGHRS, CDR2 YFSETQ. The CDR3 is 13 residues long. V was pared by 6 bases and J by 4 bases, with 13 bases between.

Only a few counts were recorded for this clonotype. The chain couples TRBV7-3 to TRBJ2-5; TRBD2 is a possible D gene (5 bases). V was shortened by 5 bases and J by 2 bases, with 9 bases between the two germline ends. The CDR3 runs to 13 residues. From germline, CDR1 is SGHTA and CDR2 FQGTGA. This chain's CDR3 is CASSPSRQETQYF. Here the CDR3 DNA reads TGTGCCAGCAGCCCTAGCAGGCAAGAGACCCAGTACTTC.

This clonotype was seen many times. The chain employs TRBV6-1 and TRBJ1-1; tentatively, D is TRBD1 (6 bases). The CDR3 has 14 amino acids. Germline assignment: CDR1 MNHNS and CDR2 SASEGT. V shed 6 bases and J shed 5 bases, with 16 bases lying between them. In DNA, the CDR3 is TGTGCCAGCAGGAATGGGGGGCGTCGGACTGAAGCTTTCTTT. As protein: CASRNGGRRTEAFF.

This clonotype was seen repeatedly, ten times or more. The gene calls are TRBV10-3 and TRBJ1-2, with a weak D call TRBD1 (5 bases). Trimming cost V 6 bases and J 5 bases, with 13 bases left between them. This CDR3 is built from 13 residues. Germline CDR1 is ENHRY and CDR2 is SYGVKD. The CDR3 bases are TGTGCCATCAGGGGGGACGGATTTTATGGCTACACCTTC. Protein product: CAIRGDGFYGYTF.

This sequence joins TRBV15 and TRBJ1-4; D gene uncertain. V dropped 0 bases and J dropped 1 base, with 12 bases sitting between them. The CDR3 spans 17 residues. Germline values: CDR1 LNHNV, CDR2 YYDKDF (reference sequence). CDR3 coding DNA: TGTGCCACCAGCAGAGATCTAAGAGGGATAACTAATGAAAAACTGTTTTTT. Amino acid sequence: CATSRDLRGITNEKLFF.

Ten or more counts support this clonotype. The chain employs TRBV4-2 and TRBJ2-7, with D tentatively TRBD2 (7 bases). The V end lost 1 base, the J end lost 3 bases, and 16 bases lay between the germline ends. The CDR3 is 16 residues long. Germline-derived CDR1 and CDR2 are LGHNA and YNFKEQ. The CDR3 spells CASSQGGRGFIYEQYF. Here the CDR3 DNA reads TGTGCCAGCAGCCAAGGGGGGCGGGGGTTTATCTACGAGCAGTACTTC.

This clonotype came up many times. The rearrangement uses TRBV24-1 and TRBJ1-2; D gene unclear. This CDR3 comprises 13 residues. Germline V gene lookup returns CDR1 KGHDR and CDR2 SFDVKD. Trimming took off 5 bases at V and 0 bases at J, with 6 bases between the two ends. DNA of the CDR3: TGTGCCACCAGTGGTGGAACTAACTATGGCTACACCTTC. This gives the protein CATSGGTNYGYTF.

This clonotype was observed a handful of times. The gene calls are TRBV18 and TRBJ2-7, with unresolved D. V was trimmed by 0 bases and J by 5 bases, leaving 5 bases between them. The CDR3 has 12 amino acids. CDR1 and CDR2 (germline): KGHSH, LQKENI. DNA of the CDR3: TGTGCCAGCTCACCACCGAAGAACGAGCAGTACTTC. This gives the protein CASSPPKNEQYF.

This clonotype was found many times. The chain recombines TRBV28 with TRBJ1-1; tentative D call: TRBD1 (6 bases). The CDR3 runs 14 residues. Germline assignment: CDR1 MDHEN and CDR2 SYDVKM. With 6 bases removed from V and 7 bases from J, the gap between germline ends came to 18 bases. CDR3 loop: CASRVTGTLNEAFF. CDR3 coding DNA: TGTGCCAGCAGGGTGACTGGGACACTCAATGAAGCTTTCTTT.

A few counts support this clonotype. This chain uses TRBV6-2 or TRBV6-3 with TRBJ2-1; D gene ambiguous. There are 14 residues in the CDR3. V shed 7 bases and J shed 7 bases, with 17 bases lying between them. Germline V gene data show CDR1 as MNHEY and CDR2 as SVGEGT. This chain's CDR3 is CASTWRGAGNEQFF. For the CDR3, the DNA is TGTGCCAGCACCTGGAGAGGAGCCGGGAATGAGCAGTTCTTC.

This clonotype was seen at least ten times. The gene calls are TRBV12-3 or TRBV12-4 and TRBJ2-5; no clear D gene. The CDR3 runs to 13 residues. V was trimmed by 5 bases and J by 1 base, leaving 8 bases between them. The CDR3 DNA follows: TGTGCCAGCAGTGAGCACTCCCAAGAGACCCAGTACTTC. This codes for CASSEHSQETQYF.

This clonotype has ten or more counts. The V call is TRBV7-7, the J call TRBJ2-3; possible D gene TRBD2, 5 bases. The CDR3 extends over 13 amino acids. CDR1 is SSHAT, CDR2 FNYEAQ, per germline (reference sequence). The CDR3 region has the DNA TGTGCTAGCGCCCTGGAGCGCACAGATACGCAGTATTTT. Its translation: CASALERTDTQYF.

This clonotype was seen many times. The chain carries TRBV7-9 and TRBJ1-1; D might be TRBD1 (5 bases). CDR3 length equals 14 residues. The V end lost 5 bases, the J end lost 7 bases, and 17 bases lay between the germline ends. Looked up from germline, CDR1 is SEHNR and CDR2 is FQNEAQ (reference sequence). The CDR3 coding sequence is TGTGCCAGCAGCCTGGGACGGGAGAACTTTGAAGCTTTCTTT. This codes for CASSLGRENFEAFF. The entire variable domain, with the rest obtained from reference TRBV7-9 and TRBJ1-1, is as follows: DTGVSQNPRHKITKRGQNVTFRCDPISEHNRLYWYRQTLGQGPEFLTYFQNEAQLEKSRLLSDRFSAERPKGSFSTLEIQRTEQGDSAMYLCASSLGRENFEAFFGQGTRLTVV.

The table lists this clonotype with a few counts. The rearrangement uses TRBV7-2 and TRBJ1-5; no definite D call. The CDR3 sequence is 14 residues long. Germline V gene sequence: CDR1 SGHTA, CDR2 FQGNSA. V shed 3 bases and J shed 0 bases, with 6 bases lying between them. The CDR3 nucleotides are TGTGCCAGCAGCTTCTCGTATAGCAATCAGCCCCAGCATTTT. Its protein product is CASSFSYSNQPQHF.

At least ten counts were recorded for this clonotype. The chain joins TRBV4-3 to TRBJ2-7, with D unresolved. Germline V gene lookup returns CDR1 LGHNA and CDR2 YSLEER. This CDR3 has 14 amino acids. V was pared by 1 base and J by 4 bases, with 11 bases between. In DNA form, the CDR3 reads TGCGCCAGCAGCCAAGTGTCCAGTTTTTACGAGCAGTACTTC. It translates to CASSQVSSFYEQYF.

This clonotype was counted only a few times. The rearrangement joins TRBV11-3 to TRBJ2-2; D perhaps matches TRBD2 (6 bases). The V gene lost 5 bases and the J gene lost 0 bases, with 13 bases spanning the gap. The CDR3 is 16 residues long. From germline, CDR1 is SGHNT and CDR2 YENEEA. Written as DNA, the CDR3 is TGTGCCAGCAGCCCCCTCGGGAGTCCGAACACCGGGGAGCTGTTTTTT. Translated: CASSPLGSPNTGELFF.